These 16 T cell receptor beta chains share one sample of origin, sequenced in a study of CD8 T cells in Susac syndrome. An amount of RNA that ranged from roughly 0.45 to 1 ug was reverse transcribed with random hexamers. Using its own MiXCR run on the immunoSEQ multiplex PCR reads, TCRdb lists one record per CDR3 protein. Here the sample spans roughly 180,000 distinct CDR3 sequences, roughly 94% being singletons. The sequenced material came from CD4+ T cells from PBMCs. Source of these receptors: a human donor with Susac syndrome.

The CDR3: CASSVGGFTDTQYF. The CDR3 DNA is TGTGCCAGCAGCGTAGGTGGCTTCACAGATACGCAGTATTTT. The J gene is TRBJ2-3, the V gene TRBV9; D call uncertain. Trimming removed 0 bases from V and 2 bases from J, with 7 bases in between. This CDR3 contains 14 residues. From germline, CDR1 is SGDLS and CDR2 YYNGEE.

The J gene is TRBJ2-3, the V gene TRBV2, with 7 nucleotides matching TRBD1. The J segment lost 0 bases and the V segment lost 5 bases, leaving 5 bases of the junction unmatched. The CDR3 is 15 residues long. Germline-derived CDR1 and CDR2 are SNHLY and FYNNEI. This chain's CDR3 is CASSTDRASTDTQYF. The CDR3 region has the DNA TGTGCCAGCAGTACCGACAGGGCTAGCACAGATACGCAGTATTTT.

This clonotype was observed once. The chain carries TRBV7-2 and TRBJ2-7; 8 bases are shared with TRBD2. CDR1 and CDR2 (germline): SGHTA, FQGNSA. V lost 4 bases and J lost 2; bases outside the gene matches: 1. This CDR3 region has 13 residues. The CDR3 nucleotides are TGTGCCAGCAGCTACGGGGGGGCCTACGAGCAGTACTTC. Translating gives CASSYGGAYEQYF.

This clonotype has just one count. The J gene is TRBJ2-7, the V gene TRBV20-1; 9 bases align to TRBD2. Looked up from germline, CDR1 is DFQATT and CDR2 is SNEGSKA (reference sequence). The CDR3 runs to 14 residues. V lost 6 bases, J lost 2 bases, and 8 bases stayed unmatched. This CDR3 is CSAMRAGGAYEQYF. The CDR3 DNA is TGCAGTGCGATGAGAGCGGGAGGAGCCTACGAGCAGTACTTC.

The chain employs TRBV7-8 and TRBJ2-2, with TRBD2 identical over 14 bases. CDR3 length: 18 amino acids. J lost 0 bases, V lost 5 bases, and 5 bases had no gene match. Germline lookup yields CDR1 SGHVS and CDR2 FQNEAQ. CDR3 amino acids: CASSQGLAGAANTGELFF. For the CDR3, the DNA is TGTGCCAGCAGCCAGGGACTAGCGGGGGCCGCGAACACCGGGGAGCTGTTTTTT.

CDR3 sequence: CSASSAVNEQFF. The DNA for the CDR3 is TGCAGTGCTAGTAGTGCAGTCAATGAGCAGTTCTTC. This chain links TRBV20-1 with TRBJ2-1; no definite D call. The CDR3 extends over 12 amino acids. Trimming left V 3 bases short and J 6 bases short, with 9 bases between. From germline, CDR1 is DFQATT and CDR2 SNEGSKA (reference sequence).

This chain uses TRBV7-6 with TRBJ2-7; 8 nucleotides align to TRBD1. V was pared by 6 bases and J by 0 bases, with 10 bases of the junction left unmatched. CDR1 and CDR2 (germline): SGHVS, FNYEAQ. The CDR3 contains 16 residues. CDR3 sequence: CASSSPSTGASYEQYF. CDR3 bases: TGTGCCAGCAGTTCACCCTCGACAGGGGCCTCCTACGAGCAGTACTTC.

CDR3 loop: CASRRSRDHYEQYF. The CDR3 region has the DNA TGTGCCAGTAGGCGTAGCAGGGACCACTACGAGCAGTACTTC. The V call is TRBV19, the J call TRBJ2-7; D is tentatively TRBD1 or TRBD2 (5 bases each). Germline assignment: CDR1 LNHDA and CDR2 SQIVND (reference sequence). Trimming cost V 6 bases and J 3 bases, with 15 bases left between them. This CDR3 has 14 amino acids.

The gene calls are TRBV5-4 and TRBJ1-5; a possible D gene is TRBD1 (6 bases). V lost 4 bases, J lost 5 bases, and 19 bases lay in between. The CDR3 contains 16 residues. Germline lookup yields CDR1 SGHNT and CDR2 YYREEE (reference sequence). The CDR3 DNA sequence: TGTGCCAGCAGCCTTGGGGGCGGGGGTCGAGATCAGCCCCAGCATTTT. Protein sequence: CASSLGGGGRDQPQHF. The variable domain in full, with the rest retrieved from reference TRBV5-4 and TRBJ1-5, is ETGVTQSPTHLIKTRGQQVTLRCSSQSGHNTVSWYQQALGQGPQFIFQYYREEENGRGNFPPRFSGLQFPNYSSELNVNALELDDSALYLCASSLGGGGRDQPQHFGDGTRLSIL.

The rearrangement uses TRBV29-1 and TRBJ1-1; 8 bases are shared with TRBD1. Looked up from germline, CDR1 is SQVTM and CDR2 is ANQGSEA. The junction had 8 bases not matched to a gene; V was cut back by 6 bases and J by 5 bases. The CDR3 has 13 residues. The CDR3 here is CSVSQGAETEAFF. In nucleotides, the CDR3 is TGCAGCGTATCCCAGGGGGCGGAAACTGAAGCTTTCTTT.

The chain is built from TRBV5-6 and TRBJ1-4; possibly TRBD1 for D (6 bases). Germline CDR1 and CDR2: SGHDT and YYEEEE. CDR3 size: 14 residues. V was clipped by 2 bases and J by 4 bases, with 9 bases between them. This CDR3 is CASSFTGINEKLFF. CDR3 bases: TGTGCCAGCAGCTTTACAGGGATTAATGAAAAACTGTTTTTT.

The rearrangement uses TRBV5-1 and TRBJ1-2, with 7 bases lining up with TRBD1. The CDR3 loop spans 14 amino acids. V shed 4 bases and J 3 bases; nucleotides not matched to a gene: 6. The V gene's germline CDR1 is SGHRS and CDR2 YFSETQ. The DNA of the CDR3 is TGCGCCAGCAGCCAACAGGGGTGGGACTATGGCTACACCTTC. Its protein product is CASSQQGWDYGYTF.

This chain links TRBV20-1 with TRBJ1-1, with 7 bases lining up with TRBD1. Per germline, CDR1 DFQATT and CDR2 SNEGSKA (reference sequence). The CDR3 runs to 14 residues. Germline trimming cut 3 bases from V and 4 bases from J; bases unmatched to any gene: 8. The CDR3 coding sequence is TGCAGTGCTAGCAAGGGGGCGAGGAGCACTGAAGCTTTCTTT. It translates to CSASKGARSTEAFF.

The rearrangement joins TRBV28 to TRBJ2-7; 8 nucleotides line up with TRBD2. The CDR3 has 14 residues. V shed 7 bases and J 2 bases; nucleotides not matched to a gene: 7. Per germline, CDR1 MDHEN and CDR2 SYDVKM. CDR3 amino acids: CASIPGGGTYEQYF. The CDR3 coding sequence is TGTGCCAGCATCCCCGGGGGGGGGACCTACGAGCAGTACTTC. Using reference TRBV28 and TRBJ2-7 for the parts outside the CDR3, the full variable domain is DVKVTQSSRYLVKRTGEKVFLECVQDMDHENMFWYRQDPGLGLRLIYFSYDVKMKEKGDIPEGYSVSREKKERFSLILESASTNQTSMYLCASIPGGGTYEQYFGPGTRLTVT.

The gene calls are TRBV24-1 and TRBJ2-3; no firm D call. CDR3 size: 16 residues. V lost 5 bases to trimming and J lost 0 bases, with 14 bases between them. Germline V lookup: CDR1 KGHDR, CDR2 SFDVKD. The CDR3 DNA reads as TGTGCCACCAGTGGTCGTAGGGAAGGTAGCACAGATACGCAGTATTTT. This translates into CATSGRREGSTDTQYF.

CDR3 sequence (DNA): TGTGCCAGCAGTCCGCGGACAGGGGCCAATGAAGCTTTCTTT. Protein sequence: CASSPRTGANEAFF. The rearrangement uses TRBV28 and TRBJ1-1; 9 positions agree with TRBD1. V trimming: 5 bases; J trimming: 7 bases; junction bases outside the gene matches: 8. The CDR3 sequence is 14 residues long. Looked up from germline, CDR1 is MDHEN and CDR2 is SYDVKM.